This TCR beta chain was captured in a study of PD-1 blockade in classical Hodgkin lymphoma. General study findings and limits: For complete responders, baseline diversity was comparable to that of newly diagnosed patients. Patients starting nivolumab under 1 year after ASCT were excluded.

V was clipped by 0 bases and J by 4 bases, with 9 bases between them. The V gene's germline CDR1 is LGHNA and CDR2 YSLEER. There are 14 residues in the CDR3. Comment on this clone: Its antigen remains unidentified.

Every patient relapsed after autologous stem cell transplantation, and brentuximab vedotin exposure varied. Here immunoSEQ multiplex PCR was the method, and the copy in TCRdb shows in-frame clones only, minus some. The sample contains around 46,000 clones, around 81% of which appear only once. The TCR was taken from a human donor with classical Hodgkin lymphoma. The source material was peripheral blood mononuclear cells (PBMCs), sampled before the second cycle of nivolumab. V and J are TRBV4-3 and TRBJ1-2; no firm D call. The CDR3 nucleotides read TGCGCCAGCAGCCAAGATATAGAGTTCTATGGCTACACCTTC. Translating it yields CASSQDIEFYGYTF.